The sample holds a few counts of the clone carrying this TCR beta chain. Germline and junction disagree at one end, which may indicate a read error. Tagging with unique molecular identifiers was a feature of the TCR beta cDNA libraries. From the PCR reads, TCRdb called clonotypes with MiXCR, one entry per CDR3 protein. The table lists over 700,000 distinct CDR3 sequences, about 27% of them singletons. The sample is drawn from a study of post-analysis software for immune sequencing data. Whole-study context: Progressive-relapsing, secondary progressive and relapsing-remitting multiple sclerosis were among the disease courses included.

Sequenced: blood. This receptor was obtained from a girl aged 10 to 17 with multiple sclerosis.

The CDR3 loop is CANTFRGAVSCEQYF. CDR3 DNA sequence: TGTGCCAACACCTTCCGGGGCGCAGTCTCCTGCGAGCAGTACTTC. The V and J genes are TRBV12-3 or TRBV12-4 and TRBJ2-5; D may be TRBD1 or TRBD2 (5 bases each). The closer fit of TRBJ2-7 to the DNA end suggests the J call may be wrong. The CDR3 runs 15 residues.